The sequence of this T cell receptor beta chain was determined in a study of naive and memory T cell subsets. Study-level results: Clonotypes here are unpaired alpha or beta chain sequences. Over 85% of naive TCR sequences appeared only once after error correction, unlike memory subsets. Especially in CD8 cells, naive repertoires contained a few larger clonotypes, possibly CD45RA-re-expressing memory cells.

Details on this clonotype: Its antigen is currently unknown.

V lost 7 bases and J 3 bases, leaving 18 bases between the germline ends. Germline lookup yields CDR1 SQVTM and CDR2 ANQGSEA. CDR3 length: 14 residues. Two oligonucleotides, mixed equimolar, formed the beta constant-region primer covering TRBC1 and TRBC2. Nested alpha and beta constant-region primers with the SP2 primer drove four PCR rounds on ligated cDNA. TCRdb re-derived calls from the UMI-ligation and nested PCR reads in MiXCR, one entry per CDR3 protein. Altogether about 160,000 distinct CDR3 sequences are present, roughly 22% being singletons, with the ten largest covering 0.09% to 0.13%. This TCR was sampled from a human donor in good health. The chain is built from TRBV29-1 and TRBJ1-1; a possible D gene is TRBD1 (6 bases). The specimen sequenced was naive CD4+ T cells from blood. CDR3 sequence reads: CSAGGGEQYTEAFF. As DNA, the CDR3 is TGCAGCGCGGGAGGGGGGGAACAGTACACTGAAGCTTTCTTT.